The rows below give T cell receptor beta chains drawn from one sample of a study of identical twins. Each CDR3 protein gets one entry after TCRdb re-called the 5' RACE reads with MiXCR. Of roughly 290,000 distinct CDR3 sequences in the sample, nearly 9.5% were seen once. These data also featured in a second study, about yellow fever vaccine responses in identical twins.

Sequencing was done on a sample of CD8+ T cells sorted from blood. The receptors derive from a woman aged 18-30 years in good health. CDR3s include the opening cysteine and the closing phenylalanine or tryptophan. Clone size is shown for a subset of rows, as once, few, many or a class of expanded clone.

J gene | clone size | V gene | CDR3 protein
TRBJ2-7 | - | TRBV6-5 | CASSYISEAPTYEQYF
TRBJ2-1 | - | TRBV7-8 | CASGTDSLAGHNVGYNEQFF
TRBJ1-4 | many | TRBV20-1 | CSARGTGPTNEKLFF
TRBJ2-3 | few | TRBV7-9 | CASTQIKGEAQYF
TRBJ2-7 | few | TRBV27 | CASSSPGQGLINEQYF
TRBJ2-5 | - | TRBV27 | CASSSLGQVETQYF
TRBJ2-7 | many | TRBV12-3/TRBV12-4 | CASSLWGRGHEQYF
TRBJ2-1 | - | TRBV4-3 | CASSQWGVSSYNEQFF
TRBJ2-1 | - | TRBV4-3 | CASSQGMRLYKFF
TRBJ2-5 | few | TRBV5-6 | CASRVWGTEQETQYF
TRBJ2-1 | - | TRBV11-3 | CASSSPAYNEQFF
TRBJ1-5 | many | TRBV20-1 | CSVKDRGGNQPQHF
TRBJ2-3 | - | TRBV4-3 | CASSQEKREEDTQYF
TRBJ1-2 | many | TRBV5-1 | CASSDGPGDLEGYTF
TRBJ1-2 | - | TRBV27 | CASSRRDDYGYTF
TRBJ2-7 | many | TRBV20-1 | CSARARRDYSYEQYF
TRBJ2-7 | few | TRBV27 | CASSYRGLYEQYF
TRBJ1-1 | many | TRBV29-1 | CSVDRPGQGGTEAFF
TRBJ2-3 | - | TRBV9 | CASSAGAGTDTQYF
TRBJ2-5 | many | TRBV6-1 | CASSEWSAALETQYF
TRBJ2-7 | - | TRBV9 | CASSVGSLGGAQHEQYF
TRBJ2-7 | - | TRBV19 | CASSIGSFGMNYEQYF